Listed here are 26 T cell receptor beta chains from one sample, sequenced in a study of T cell repertoires in cytomegalovirus infection. TCRdb re-called the reads through MiXCR, storing one row per CDR3 protein. The table shows about 740,000 distinct CDR3 sequences, with roughly 35% occurring only once. Sequencing was performed on PBMCs. The receptors shown here come from a human donor in good health (CMV status not recorded). Some clones in this sample may be carry-over from other donors' samples.

This clonotype occurred a few times. This rearrangement joins TRBV18 to TRBJ2-6; tentative D call: TRBD1 (7 bases). Trimming cost V 2 bases and J 0 bases, with 14 bases left between them. Germline CDR1 reads KGHSH; CDR2 reads LQKENI. The CDR3 spans 18 residues. CDR3 region: CASSPEARGVSGANVLTF. The DNA for the CDR3 is TGTGCCAGCTCACCAGAGGCCAGGGGGGTCTCTGGGGCCAACGTCCTGACTTTC.

In DNA, the CDR3 is TGTGCCACCAGTGATCCGGGACTCGGAGTGGTCCGCCAGCAGGCGAACGAGCAGTACTTC. Encoded protein: CATSDPGLGVVRQQANEQYF. The chain has TRBV24-1 and TRBJ2-7; weak D call: TRBD2 (6 bases). Germline V CDR1 and CDR2: KGHDR, SFDVKD. Trimming took 3 bases from V and 5 from J, leaving 31 bases between them. The CDR3 has 20 residues.

The chain joins TRBV7-2 to TRBJ2-2, with TRBD1 matching 9 bases. J gave up 5 bases and V 5 bases, and 6 bases lay outside the gene matches. The CDR3 loop spans 15 amino acids. Germline lookup yields CDR1 SGHTA and CDR2 FQGNSA. CDR3 protein: CASSVPGTGTGELFF. Here the CDR3 DNA reads TGTGCCAGCAGCGTACCCGGGACAGGGACCGGGGAGCTGTTTTTT.

The J gene is TRBJ2-1, the V gene TRBV24-1; either TRBD1 or TRBD2 may supply D (5 bases each). Germline CDR1 is KGHDR and CDR2 is SFDVKD. V was cut by 5 bases and J by 8 bases, with 27 bases left in between. The CDR3 length is 18 residues. The CDR3 DNA reads TGTGCCACCAGTGGTATTGCACACGGCGGGTCAAGAGGGGATGAGCAGTTCTTC. Amino acid sequence: CATSGIAHGGSRGDEQFF.

J is TRBJ1-2 and V is TRBV6-6; 9 bases match TRBD1. The V gene's germline CDR1 is MNHNY and CDR2 SVGAGI (reference sequence). CDR3 length: 15 amino acids. With V trimmed by 0 bases and J by 7 bases, 6 bases remained unmatched. The CDR3 spells CASSYSIGTGSGYTF. CDR3 in DNA: TGTGCCAGCAGTTACTCGATAGGGACAGGGTCTGGCTACACCTTC.

V gene TRBV12-3 or TRBV12-4 combines with J gene TRBJ2-2; D gene unclear. V lost 1 base, J lost 6 bases, and 9 bases lay in between. The CDR3 sequence is 14 residues long. The CDR3 DNA follows: TGTGCCAGCAGTTTAGGGTCCAGCCCCGGGGAGCTGTTTTTT. Translated: CASSLGSSPGELFF.

The chain employs TRBV20-1 and TRBJ2-3; possibly TRBD2 for D (5 bases). Germline values: CDR1 DFQATT, CDR2 SNEGSKA (reference sequence). V was trimmed by 3 bases and J by 0 bases, leaving 13 bases between them. This CDR3 comprises 15 residues. CDR3 bases: TGCAGTGCTAGGTGGACTCCACCTAGCACAGATACGCAGTATTTT. Its protein is CSARWTPPSTDTQYF.

This clonotype turned up a few times. The chain employs TRBV7-8 and TRBJ1-4; D not certain. Trimming took 0 bases from V and 3 from J, leaving 8 bases between them. The CDR3 spans 15 residues. Per germline, CDR1 SGHVS and CDR2 FQNEAQ. CDR3 nucleotides: TGTGCCAGCAGCTTAGCTGTCAGATCTAATGAAAAACTGTTTTTT. Encoded protein: CASSLAVRSNEKLFF.

The chain is built from TRBV4-1 and TRBJ2-3, with D perhaps matching TRBD1 or TRBD2 (5 bases each). The V end lost 0 bases, the J end lost 5 bases, and 12 bases lay between the germline ends. The CDR3 sequence is 15 residues long. Germline CDR1 is MGHRA and CDR2 is YSYEKL. Here the CDR3 DNA reads TGCGCCAGCAGCCAAGAGGGGGTCGGCGGAGATACGCAGTATTTT. Its translation: CASSQEGVGGDTQYF.

The V and J genes are TRBV6-2 or TRBV6-3 and TRBJ2-7; the match to TRBD2 covers 7 bases. The germline V gene has CDR1 MNHEY and CDR2 SVGEGT. CDR3 size: 13 residues. V dropped 7 bases and J dropped 7; count of bases not matched to a gene: 10. The CDR3 sequence is CASKRTRLGEQYF. DNA of the CDR3: TGTGCCAGCAAGAGGACTAGACTGGGGGAGCAGTACTTC.

This clonotype was found a few times. The DNA is omitted, as the CDR3 cannot be located on it reliably, and the CDR3 follows TCRdb's listing. CDR3 region: CISVPEAVLGTEDQPQHF. This chain joins TRBV7-5 and TRBJ1-5; no check of the table's D call, TRBD1, against the DNA was made. TRBV7-5 is recorded as a pseudogene. A total of 18 residues make up the CDR3, ends included.

The rearrangement links TRBV7-2 to TRBJ2-3, with D possibly matching TRBD2 (5 bases). From germline, CDR1 is SGHTA and CDR2 FQGNSA. Trimming cost V 1 base and J 6 bases, with 11 bases left between them. The CDR3 runs to 14 residues. CDR3 nucleotide sequence: TGTGCCAGCAGCTTAGGGCTGGGAGTGGATACGCAGTATTTT. Translation: CASSLGLGVDTQYF.

This clonotype was observed a few times. This sequence joins TRBV27 and TRBJ2-1, with TRBD2 identical over 9 bases. CDR3 length equals 13 residues. V shed 10 bases and J 8 bases; nucleotides not matched to a gene: 9. Germline assignment: CDR1 MNHEY and CDR2 SMNVEV (reference sequence). The CDR3 DNA sequence: TGTGCCAATCATAGCGGGAGTGAGGATGAGCAGTTCTTC. This translates into CANHSGSEDEQFF.

V is TRBV6-1 and J is TRBJ2-7; TRBD1 agrees at 12 bases. The length of the CDR3 is 15 residues. The germline V gene has CDR1 MNHNS and CDR2 SASEGT. V lost 6 bases and J lost 2; bases outside the gene matches: 5. This CDR3 is CASRAGQGAPYEQYF. CDR3 coding DNA: TGTGCCAGCAGGGCGGGACAGGGGGCCCCCTACGAGCAGTACTTC.

This clonotype has only a few counts. The V and J genes are TRBV28 and TRBJ2-2; D uncertain. The CDR3 has 12 amino acids. CDR1 and CDR2 from the germline V gene are MDHEN and SYDVKM. Trimming pared 6 bases from V and 6 bases from J, leaving 8 bases between. In DNA, the CDR3 is TGTGCCAGCAGACAGCTGGCCGGGGAGCTGTTTTTT. Amino acid sequence: CASRQLAGELFF.

This chain connects TRBV7-4 to TRBJ2-7; tentatively, D is TRBD2 (5 bases). V lost 4 bases and J lost 2, with 12 bases in between. From germline, CDR1 is SGHVT and CDR2 SQSDAQ. The CDR3 runs to 14 residues. The CDR3 DNA reads TGTGCCAGCAGCTCCGGACTGGAAGCCTACGAGCAGTACTTC. This translates into CASSSGLEAYEQYF.

The rearrangement links TRBV10-3 to TRBJ1-1; 7 positions match TRBD1. J was trimmed by 8 bases and V by 6 bases; bases with no gene match: 9. Germline CDR1 ENHRY, CDR2 SYGVKD. The CDR3 covers 13 residues. CDR3 region: CAISPDRAGEAFF. In DNA, the CDR3 is TGTGCCATCAGCCCAGACAGGGCAGGCGAAGCTTTCTTT.

V and J are TRBV18 and TRBJ2-7; 10 bases align to TRBD1. The CDR3 spans 15 residues. Looked up from germline, CDR1 is KGHSH and CDR2 is LQKENI. The trim removed 3 bases at V and 5 bases at J, leaving 7 bases unmatched. CDR3 DNA: TGTGCCAGCTCACCTATCTCGGGACAGGGGAACGAGCAGTACTTC. This translates into CASSPISGQGNEQYF. Full variable domain (missing parts from reference TRBV18 and TRBJ2-7): NAGVMQNPRHLVRRRGQEARLRCSPMKGHSHVYWYRQLPEEGLKFMVYLQKENIIDESGMPKERFSAEFPKEGPSILRIQQVVRGDSAAYFCASSPISGQGNEQYFGPGTRLTVT.

The chain carries TRBV12-5 and TRBJ1-1; unclear D gene. The V end was cut by 6 bases, the J end by 0 bases, with 8 bases between. This CDR3 is 13 amino acids long. Germline CDR1 reads LGHNT; CDR2 reads FRNRAP. CDR3 in amino acids: CASGITMNTEAFF. In DNA, the CDR3 is TGTGCTAGTGGAATTACGATGAACACTGAAGCTTTCTTT.

The rearrangement links TRBV19 to TRBJ2-2; D is unresolved. Trimming stripped 7 bases from V and 3 bases from J, with 15 bases between. The germline gives CDR1 LNHDA, CDR2 SQIVND (reference sequence). The CDR3 loop spans 15 amino acids. CDR3 in DNA: TGTGCCAGTATAGAGGACCATAGGGACACCGGGGAGCTGTTTTTT. Amino acids: CASIEDHRDTGELFF. Together with reference TRBV19 and TRBJ2-2, the CDR3 gives the full variable domain: DGGITQSPKYLFRKEGQNVTLSCEQNLNHDAMYWYRQDPGQGLRLIYYSQIVNDFQKGDIAEGYSVSREKKESFPLTVTSAQKNPTAFYLCASIEDHRDTGELFFGEGSRLTVL.

The chain combines TRBV7-9 with TRBJ2-1; D possibly corresponds to TRBD2 (6 bases). The CDR3 contains 12 residues. With 8 bases removed from V and 7 bases from J, the gap between germline ends came to 12 bases. Germline CDR1 reads SEHNR; CDR2 reads FQNEAQ (reference sequence). The CDR3 DNA reads as TGTGCCAGCGATAACCGGGGGAATGAGCAGTTCTTC. Translated: CASDNRGNEQFF.

About this clonotype itself: Being one base from a much bigger clone, this may be a read error. The rearrangement joins TRBV7-2 to TRBJ1-1, with TRBD1 identical over 8 bases. The CDR3 sequence is 16 residues long. V dropped 9 bases and J dropped 1; count of bases not matched to a gene: 13. CDR1 and CDR2 (germline): SGHTA, FQGNSA. The CDR3 sequence is CARSPPRGRRNTEAFF. The DNA of the CDR3 is TGTGCCAGGAGCCCCCCCAGGGGGCGCCGGAACACTGAAGCTTTCTTT.

V gene TRBV3-1 combines with J gene TRBJ1-2, with D uncertain. Germline V gene sequence: CDR1 LGHDT, CDR2 YNNKEL (reference sequence). CDR3 length: 11 residues. V was trimmed by 3 bases and J by 5 bases, leaving 4 bases between them. CDR3 bases: TGTGCCAGCAGCCACCGGTATGGCTACACCTTC. It translates to CASSHRYGYTF.

The rearrangement links TRBV7-3 to TRBJ1-6, with TRBD1 matching 7 bases. The CDR3 spans 14 residues. The ends lost 3 bases at V and 6 bases at J; junction bases unmatched: 2. CDR1 is SGHTA, CDR2 FQGTGA, per germline. As DNA, the CDR3 is TGTGCCAGCAGCTTCGGGACAGTTAATTCACCCCTCCACTTT. Translation: CASSFGTVNSPLHF.

The gene calls are TRBV28 and TRBJ1-1; D is perhaps TRBD1 (5 bases). Germline V CDR1 and CDR2: MDHEN, SYDVKM. V was cut by 4 bases and J by 4 bases, with 13 bases left in between. This CDR3 is built from 14 residues. For the CDR3, the DNA is TGTGCCAGCAGTTCGTCAGGGAGGTCCACTGAAGCTTTCTTT. Translation: CASSSSGRSTEAFF.

This rearrangement joins TRBV7-8 to TRBJ2-3, with TRBD2 matching over 8 bases. The J segment lost 6 bases and the V segment lost 0 bases, leaving 14 bases of the junction unmatched. Germline V gives CDR1 SGHVS, CDR2 FQNEAQ. There are 18 residues in the CDR3. Here the CDR3 DNA reads TGTGCCAGCAGCTTAGCCAGTCTCGCGGGGGGCTCAGCGGATACGCAGTATTTT. It yields the protein CASSLASLAGGSADTQYF.